This T cell receptor beta chain was recovered during a study of cytomegalovirus exposure and HLA in healthy donors. General study points: Segments of the TCR beta V type were, in most cases, productive about 90% or about 30% of the time in an earlier analysis. The study recorded 150 to 200 TCR beta chains that were cytomegalovirus-associated.

With 60 Vbeta and 13 Jbeta primers, the PCR was carried out. Assay: immunoSEQ multiplex PCR; the TCRdb copy retains only in-frame clones and omits some. The sample gives around 170,000 clones, less than 75% of which show up once; about 1.6% is in the top ten. About this clone: Its target is unknown.

The CDR3 sequence is 16 residues long. Germline trimming cut 1 base from V and 5 bases from J; bases unmatched to any gene: 6. Germline V CDR1 and CDR2: MNHNS, SASEGT. The chain uses TRBV6-1 and TRBJ2-5; TRBD2 matches at 11 bases. The receptor was derived from a girl aged 10 to 17 in good health and CMV-seronegative. The sample was PBMCs. The CDR3 here is CASSEVAGGSRETQYF. DNA for the CDR3: TGTGCCAGCAGTGAAGTAGCGGGGGGGTCTCGTGAGACCCAGTACTTC.